Sequencing of this T cell receptor (beta chain) was carried out in a study of radiation and T cells in renal cell carcinoma. This clone was seen a single time. The target antigen is unknown. Study observations and caveats: Top tumor clonotypes rose in blood 2 weeks post-radiation, then contracted. No pretreatment tumor biopsies were available for baseline clonotypes.

Repertoires were generated with immunoSEQ multiplex PCR, while TCRdb's copy carries only in-frame clones and drops some. The table lists approximately 100,000 clones, 70% to 90% of them singletons. Germline CDR1 LGHNA, CDR2 YNFKEQ. The ends lost 0 bases at V and 4 bases at J; junction bases unmatched: 11. There are 18 residues in the CDR3. Time point described: baseline pretreatment blood. Treatment: 15 Gy SBRT to primary tumor, nephrectomy 4 weeks later. Radiation-treated patients gave blood at baseline, week 2 and week 4. J is TRBJ2-5 and V is TRBV4-2; TRBD2 agrees at 10 bases. The clonotype was recovered from a man over 45 with renal cell carcinoma. The specimen was blood, collected from a patient whose treatment included radiotherapy and nephrectomy. CDR3 residues: CASSQDNEREGHGETQYF. In DNA form, the CDR3 reads TGTGCCAGCAGCCAAGATAACGAGCGGGAGGGCCACGGAGAGACCCAGTACTTC.